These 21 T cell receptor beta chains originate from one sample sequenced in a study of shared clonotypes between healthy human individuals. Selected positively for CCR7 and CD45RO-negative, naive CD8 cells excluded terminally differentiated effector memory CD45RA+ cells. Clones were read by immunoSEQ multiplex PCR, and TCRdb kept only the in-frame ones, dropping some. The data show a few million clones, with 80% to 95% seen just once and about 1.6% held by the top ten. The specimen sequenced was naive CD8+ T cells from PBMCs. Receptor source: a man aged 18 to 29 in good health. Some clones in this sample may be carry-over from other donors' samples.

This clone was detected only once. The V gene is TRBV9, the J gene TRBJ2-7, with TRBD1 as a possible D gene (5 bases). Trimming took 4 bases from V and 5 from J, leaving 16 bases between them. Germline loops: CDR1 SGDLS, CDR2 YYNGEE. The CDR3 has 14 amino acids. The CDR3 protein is CASSPKPGSHEQYF. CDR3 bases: TGTGCCAGCAGCCCTAAACCAGGGTCACACGAGCAGTACTTC.

This CDR3 is CASGGRSPSYNEQFF. CDR3 nucleotide sequence: TGTGCCAGCGGTGGGAGGAGTCCGTCCTACAATGAGCAGTTCTTC. This rearrangement joins TRBV6-1 to TRBJ2-1; TRBD2 might be the D (6 bases). Germline V gene data show CDR1 as MNHNS and CDR2 as SASEGT. V dropped 8 bases and J dropped 1 base, with 15 bases sitting between them. This CDR3 contains 15 residues.

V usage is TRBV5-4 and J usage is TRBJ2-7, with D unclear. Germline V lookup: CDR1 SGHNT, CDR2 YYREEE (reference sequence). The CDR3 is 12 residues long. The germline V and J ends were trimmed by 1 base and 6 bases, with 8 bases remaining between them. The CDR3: CASSLSWREQYF. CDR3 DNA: TGTGCCAGCAGCTTGTCTTGGCGCGAGCAGTACTTC.

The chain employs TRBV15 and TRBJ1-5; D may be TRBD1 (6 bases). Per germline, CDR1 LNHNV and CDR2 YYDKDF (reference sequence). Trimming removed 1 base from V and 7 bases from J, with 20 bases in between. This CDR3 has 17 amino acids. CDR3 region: CATSRARIRGVGQPQHF. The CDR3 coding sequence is TGTGCCACCAGCAGAGCCCGGATCAGGGGAGTCGGGCAGCCCCAGCATTTT.

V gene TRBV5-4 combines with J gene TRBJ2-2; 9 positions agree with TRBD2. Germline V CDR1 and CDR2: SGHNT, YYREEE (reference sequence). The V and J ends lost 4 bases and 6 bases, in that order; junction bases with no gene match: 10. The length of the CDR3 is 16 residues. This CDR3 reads CASSPLGSGRPGELFF. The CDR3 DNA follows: TGTGCCAGCAGCCCCCTGGGTAGCGGGAGACCCGGGGAGCTGTTTTTT.

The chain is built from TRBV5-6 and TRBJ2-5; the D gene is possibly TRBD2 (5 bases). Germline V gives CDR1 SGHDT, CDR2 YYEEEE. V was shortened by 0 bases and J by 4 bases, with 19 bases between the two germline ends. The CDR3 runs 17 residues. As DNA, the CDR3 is TGTGCCAGCAGCTTGGGAGTAGCGTGGGAGCGAGGAGAGACCCAGTACTTC. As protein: CASSLGVAWERGETQYF.

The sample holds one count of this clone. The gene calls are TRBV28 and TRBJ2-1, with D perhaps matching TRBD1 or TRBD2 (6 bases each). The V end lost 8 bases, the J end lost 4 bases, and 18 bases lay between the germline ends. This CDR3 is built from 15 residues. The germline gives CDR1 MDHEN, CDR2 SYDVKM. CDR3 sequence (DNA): TGTGCCAGCTCAGCATACAGGGAGGTTTACAATGAGCAGTTCTTC. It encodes CASSAYREVYNEQFF.

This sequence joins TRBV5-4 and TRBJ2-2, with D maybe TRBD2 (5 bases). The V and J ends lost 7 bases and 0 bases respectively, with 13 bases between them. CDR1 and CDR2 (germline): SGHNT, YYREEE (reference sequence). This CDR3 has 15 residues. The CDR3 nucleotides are TGTGCCAGCGGACTTGGCGCCCCGAACACCGGGGAGCTGTTTTTT. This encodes CASGLGAPNTGELFF.

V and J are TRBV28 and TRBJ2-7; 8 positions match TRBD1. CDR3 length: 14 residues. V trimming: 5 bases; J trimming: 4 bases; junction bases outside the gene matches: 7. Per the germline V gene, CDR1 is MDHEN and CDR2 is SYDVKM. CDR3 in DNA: TGTGCCAGCAGTCCAACCAGGGGGCGATACGAGCAGTACTTC. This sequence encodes CASSPTRGRYEQYF.

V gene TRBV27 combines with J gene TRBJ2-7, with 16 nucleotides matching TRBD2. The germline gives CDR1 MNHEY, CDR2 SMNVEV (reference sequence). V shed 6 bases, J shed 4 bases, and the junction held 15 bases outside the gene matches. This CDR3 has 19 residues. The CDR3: CASSPFTGTSGRAVYEQYF. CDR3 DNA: TGTGCCAGCAGCCCCTTCACCGGGACTAGCGGGAGGGCCGTTTACGAGCAGTACTTC.

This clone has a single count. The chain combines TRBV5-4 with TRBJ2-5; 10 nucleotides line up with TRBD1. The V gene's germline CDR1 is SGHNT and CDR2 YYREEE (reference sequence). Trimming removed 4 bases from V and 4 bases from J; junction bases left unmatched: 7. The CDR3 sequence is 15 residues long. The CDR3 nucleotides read TGTGCCAGCAGCGCCCGGGACAGGGGCCCAGAGACCCAGTACTTC. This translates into CASSARDRGPETQYF.

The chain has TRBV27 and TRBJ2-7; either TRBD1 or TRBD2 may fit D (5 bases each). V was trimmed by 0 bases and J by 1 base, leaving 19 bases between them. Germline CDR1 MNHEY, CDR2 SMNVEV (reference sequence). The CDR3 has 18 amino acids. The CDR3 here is CASSLSGLRQGPSYEQYF. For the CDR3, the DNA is TGTGCCAGCAGTTTATCTGGTTTAAGGCAGGGACCTTCCTACGAGCAGTACTTC.

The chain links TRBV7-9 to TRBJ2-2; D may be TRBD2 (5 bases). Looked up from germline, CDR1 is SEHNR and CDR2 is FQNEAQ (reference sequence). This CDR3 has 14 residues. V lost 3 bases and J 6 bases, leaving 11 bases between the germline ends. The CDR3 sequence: CASSLPGKPGELFF. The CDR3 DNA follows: TGTGCCAGCAGCTTGCCCGGGAAGCCCGGGGAGCTGTTTTTT.

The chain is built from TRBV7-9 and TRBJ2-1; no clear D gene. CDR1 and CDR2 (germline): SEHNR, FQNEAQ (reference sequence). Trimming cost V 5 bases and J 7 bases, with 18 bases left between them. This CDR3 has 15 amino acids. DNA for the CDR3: TGTGCCAGCAGCCCCCTCGCTAGGGAATTGAATGAGCAGTTCTTC. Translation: CASSPLARELNEQFF. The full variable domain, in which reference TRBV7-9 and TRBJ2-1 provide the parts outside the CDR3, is DTGVSQNPRHKITKRGQNVTFRCDPISEHNRLYWYRQTLGQGPEFLTYFQNEAQLEKSRLLSDRFSAERPKGSFSTLEIQRTEQGDSAMYLCASSPLARELNEQFFGPGTRLTVL.

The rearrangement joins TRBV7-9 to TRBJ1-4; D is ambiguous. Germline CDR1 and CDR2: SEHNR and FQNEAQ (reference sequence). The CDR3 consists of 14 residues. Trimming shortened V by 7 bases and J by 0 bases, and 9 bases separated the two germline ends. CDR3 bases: TGTGCCAGCACCCACTTTGCAACTAATGAAAAACTGTTTTTT. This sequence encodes CASTHFATNEKLFF.

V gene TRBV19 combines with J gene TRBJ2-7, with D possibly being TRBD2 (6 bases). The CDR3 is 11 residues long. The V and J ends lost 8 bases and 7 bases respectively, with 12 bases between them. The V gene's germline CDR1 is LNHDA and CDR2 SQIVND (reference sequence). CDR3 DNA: TGTGCCAGTGCGTCGGGGAGGGAGCAGTACTTC. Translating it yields CASASGREQYF.

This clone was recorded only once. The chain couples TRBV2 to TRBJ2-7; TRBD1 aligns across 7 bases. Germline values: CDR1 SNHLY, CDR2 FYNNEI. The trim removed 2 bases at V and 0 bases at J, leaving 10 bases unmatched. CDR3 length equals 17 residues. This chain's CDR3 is CASSESRNPGGSYEQYF. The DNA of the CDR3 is TGTGCCAGCAGTGAATCCAGGAACCCAGGGGGCTCCTACGAGCAGTACTTC.

In DNA form, the CDR3 reads TGCGCCAGCAGCCAAGAAGGTTGGATGACAGGGAGGTACGAGCAGTACTTC. Its protein is CASSQEGWMTGRYEQYF. The chain employs TRBV4-1 and TRBJ2-7, with D possibly being TRBD1 (7 bases). Germline lookup yields CDR1 MGHRA and CDR2 YSYEKL. The V gene lost 0 bases and the J gene lost 4 bases, with 19 bases spanning the gap. The CDR3 extends over 17 amino acids.

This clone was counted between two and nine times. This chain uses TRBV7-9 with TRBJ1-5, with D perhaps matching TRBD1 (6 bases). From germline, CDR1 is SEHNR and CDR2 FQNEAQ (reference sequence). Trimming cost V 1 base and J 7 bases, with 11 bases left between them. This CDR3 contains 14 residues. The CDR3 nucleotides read TGTGCCAGCAGCTTAGTAGGGGGACAACAGCCCCAGCATTTT. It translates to CASSLVGGQQPQHF.

CDR3 sequence reads: CASSINPPLVGGPITTGELFF. The CDR3 DNA reads as TGTGCCAGTAGTATTAACCCTCCACTAGTGGGAGGGCCCATAACCACCGGGGAGCTGTTTTTT. This chain uses TRBV19 with TRBJ2-2, with TRBD2 matching over 7 bases. The CDR3 runs to 21 residues. Germline V gene data show CDR1 as LNHDA and CDR2 as SQIVND (reference sequence). Trimming took 3 bases from V and 4 from J; bases not matched to a gene: 23.

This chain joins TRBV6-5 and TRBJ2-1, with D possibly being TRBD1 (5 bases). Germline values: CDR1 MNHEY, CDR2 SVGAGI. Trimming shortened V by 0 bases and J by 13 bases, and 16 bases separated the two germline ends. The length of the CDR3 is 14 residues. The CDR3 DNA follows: TGTGCCAGCAGTTACTCGCGCGACTCAAGGGGTCAGTTCTTC. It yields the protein CASSYSRDSRGQFF.